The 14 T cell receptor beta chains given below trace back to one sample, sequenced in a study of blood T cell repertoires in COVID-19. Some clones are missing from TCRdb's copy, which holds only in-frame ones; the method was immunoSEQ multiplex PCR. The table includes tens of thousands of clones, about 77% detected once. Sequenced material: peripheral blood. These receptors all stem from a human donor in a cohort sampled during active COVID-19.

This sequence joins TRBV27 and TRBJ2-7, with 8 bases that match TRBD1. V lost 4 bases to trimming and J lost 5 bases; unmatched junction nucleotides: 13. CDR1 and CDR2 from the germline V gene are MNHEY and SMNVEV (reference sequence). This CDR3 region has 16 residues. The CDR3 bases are TGTGCCAGCAGTTATTTAACAGGGGGAGGCCCCCACGAGCAGTACTTC. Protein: CASSYLTGGGPHEQYF.

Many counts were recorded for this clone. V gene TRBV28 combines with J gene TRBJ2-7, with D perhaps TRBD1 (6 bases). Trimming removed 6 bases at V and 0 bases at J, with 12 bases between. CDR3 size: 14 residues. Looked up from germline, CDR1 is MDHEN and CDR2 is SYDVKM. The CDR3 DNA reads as TGTGCCAGCAGCATGAGGACAGACTCCTACGAGCAGTACTTC. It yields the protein CASSMRTDSYEQYF.

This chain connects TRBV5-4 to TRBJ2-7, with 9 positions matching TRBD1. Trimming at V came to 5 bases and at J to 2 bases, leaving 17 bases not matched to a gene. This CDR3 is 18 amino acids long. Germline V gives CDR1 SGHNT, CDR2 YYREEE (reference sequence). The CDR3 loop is CASSPDRGHIKSTYEQYF. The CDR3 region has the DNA TGTGCCAGCAGTCCGGACAGGGGCCATATAAAATCCACCTACGAGCAGTACTTC.

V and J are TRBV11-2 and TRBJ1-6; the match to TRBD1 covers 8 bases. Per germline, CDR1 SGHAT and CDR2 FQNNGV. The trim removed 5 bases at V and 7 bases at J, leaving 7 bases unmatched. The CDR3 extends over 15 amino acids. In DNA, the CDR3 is TGTGCCAGCAGCATTACACAGGGGGGCAATTCACCCCTCCACTTT. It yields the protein CASSITQGGNSPLHF.

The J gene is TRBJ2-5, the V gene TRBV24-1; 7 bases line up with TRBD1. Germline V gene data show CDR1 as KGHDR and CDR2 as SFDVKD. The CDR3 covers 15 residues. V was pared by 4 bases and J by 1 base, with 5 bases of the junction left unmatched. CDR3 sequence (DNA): TGTGCCACCAGTGAAATACAGGGGCCCCAAGAGACCCAGTACTTC. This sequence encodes CATSEIQGPQETQYF.

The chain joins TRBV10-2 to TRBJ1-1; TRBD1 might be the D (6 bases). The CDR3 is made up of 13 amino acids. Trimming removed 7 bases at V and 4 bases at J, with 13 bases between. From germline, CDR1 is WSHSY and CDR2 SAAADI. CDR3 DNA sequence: TGCGCCAGCACCGGACAGAGGGGCACTGAAGCTTTCTTT. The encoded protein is CASTGQRGTEAFF.

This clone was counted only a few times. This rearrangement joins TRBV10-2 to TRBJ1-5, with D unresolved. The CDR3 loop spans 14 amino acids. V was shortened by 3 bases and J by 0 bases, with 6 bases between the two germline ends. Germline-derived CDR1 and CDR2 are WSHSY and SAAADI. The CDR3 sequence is CASSEYSSNQPQHF. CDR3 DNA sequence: TGCGCCAGCAGTGAATATTCTAGCAATCAGCCCCAGCATTTT.

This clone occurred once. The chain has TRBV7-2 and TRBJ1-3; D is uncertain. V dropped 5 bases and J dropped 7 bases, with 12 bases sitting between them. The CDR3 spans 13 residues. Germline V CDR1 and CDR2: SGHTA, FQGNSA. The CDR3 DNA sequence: TGTGCCAGCAGCCCCCCGGGTCCTAACACCATATATTTT. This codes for CASSPPGPNTIYF.

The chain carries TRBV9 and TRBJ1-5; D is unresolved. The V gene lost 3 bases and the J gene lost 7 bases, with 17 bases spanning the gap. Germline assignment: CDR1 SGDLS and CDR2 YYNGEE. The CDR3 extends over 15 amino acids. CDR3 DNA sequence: TGTGCCAGCAGCGCTAAGCCTACAAGGAGCCAGCCCCAGCATTTT. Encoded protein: CASSAKPTRSQPQHF.

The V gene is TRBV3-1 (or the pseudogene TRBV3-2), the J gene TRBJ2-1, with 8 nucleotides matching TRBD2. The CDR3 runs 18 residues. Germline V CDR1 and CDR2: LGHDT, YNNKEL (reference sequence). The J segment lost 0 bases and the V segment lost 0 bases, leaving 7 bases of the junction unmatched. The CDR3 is CASSQELAASSSYNEQFF. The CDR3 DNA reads TGTGCCAGCAGCCAAGAACTAGCGGCTTCGAGCTCCTACAATGAGCAGTTCTTC.

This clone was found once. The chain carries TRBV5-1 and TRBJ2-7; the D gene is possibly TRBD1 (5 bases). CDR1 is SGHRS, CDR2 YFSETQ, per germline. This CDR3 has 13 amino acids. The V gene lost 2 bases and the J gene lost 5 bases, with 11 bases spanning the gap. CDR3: CASSFFRVNEQYF. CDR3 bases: TGCGCCAGCAGCTTCTTCAGGGTCAACGAGCAGTACTTC.

CDR3: CASRRTGGETQYF. The CDR3 DNA reads TGTGCCAGCAGGCGGACAGGGGGAGAGACCCAGTACTTC. This chain connects TRBV2 to TRBJ2-5, with 10 bases aligning to TRBD1. Unmatched junction bases numbered 2, after V lost 6 bases and J lost 4 bases. Looked up from germline, CDR1 is SNHLY and CDR2 is FYNNEI. CDR3 size: 13 residues.

Here the CDR3 reads CASSQGAGGLYTQYF. DNA for the CDR3: TGTGCCAGCAGCCAAGGAGCGGGGGGTCTATACACGCAGTATTTT. The rearrangement links TRBV14 to TRBJ2-3; 9 bases match TRBD2. This CDR3 has 15 residues. V lost 1 base, J lost 9 bases, and 8 bases stayed unmatched. Germline CDR1 reads SGHDN; CDR2 reads FVKESK.

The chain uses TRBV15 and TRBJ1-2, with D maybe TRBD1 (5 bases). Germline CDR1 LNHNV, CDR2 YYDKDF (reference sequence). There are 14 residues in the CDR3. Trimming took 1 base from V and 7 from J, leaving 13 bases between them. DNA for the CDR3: TGTGCCACCAGCAGAGGGGGGAGGGGCGGTGGCTACACCTTC. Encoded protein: CATSRGGRGGGYTF.